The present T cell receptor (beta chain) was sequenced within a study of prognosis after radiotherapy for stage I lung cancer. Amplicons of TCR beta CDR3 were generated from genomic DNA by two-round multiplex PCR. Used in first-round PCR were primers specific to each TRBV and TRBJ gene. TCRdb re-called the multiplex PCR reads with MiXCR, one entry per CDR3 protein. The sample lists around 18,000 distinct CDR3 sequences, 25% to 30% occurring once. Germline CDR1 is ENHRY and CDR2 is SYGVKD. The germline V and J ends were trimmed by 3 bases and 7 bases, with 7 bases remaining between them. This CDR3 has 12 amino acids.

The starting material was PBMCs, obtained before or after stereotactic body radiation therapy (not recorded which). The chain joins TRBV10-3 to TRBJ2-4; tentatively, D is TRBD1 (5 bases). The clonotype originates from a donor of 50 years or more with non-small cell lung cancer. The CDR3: CAISEAGNIQYF. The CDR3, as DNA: TGTGCCATCAGTGAAGCAGGGAACATTCAGTACTTC.